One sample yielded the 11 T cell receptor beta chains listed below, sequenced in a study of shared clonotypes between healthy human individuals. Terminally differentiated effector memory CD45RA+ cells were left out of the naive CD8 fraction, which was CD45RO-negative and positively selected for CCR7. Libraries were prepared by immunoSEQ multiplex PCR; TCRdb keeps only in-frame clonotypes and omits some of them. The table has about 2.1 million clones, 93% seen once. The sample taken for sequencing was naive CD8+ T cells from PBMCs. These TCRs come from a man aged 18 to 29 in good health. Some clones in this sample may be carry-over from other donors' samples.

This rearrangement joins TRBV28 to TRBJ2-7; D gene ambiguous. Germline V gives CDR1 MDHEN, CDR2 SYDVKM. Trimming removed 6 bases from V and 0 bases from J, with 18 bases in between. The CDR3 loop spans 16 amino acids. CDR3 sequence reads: CASSQAWEAHSYEQYF. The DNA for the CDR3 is TGTGCCAGCAGCCAGGCGTGGGAAGCCCACTCCTACGAGCAGTACTTC.

The CDR3 bases are TGTGCCAGCAGTTACCTCCCCCGCACAGATACGCAGTATTTT. Encoded protein: CASSYLPRTDTQYF. The gene calls are TRBV6-5 and TRBJ2-3, with no clear D. The CDR3 runs 14 residues. Between the trimmed V and J ends, which lost 2 bases and 1 base, there was a span of 7 bases. Germline CDR1 MNHEY, CDR2 SVGAGI.

This CDR3 is CASSWRENTGELFF. For the CDR3, the DNA is TGTGCCAGCAGTTGGCGGGAGAACACCGGGGAGCTGTTTTTT. This sequence joins TRBV25-1 and TRBJ2-2, with D perhaps matching TRBD2 (6 bases). V lost 5 bases, J lost 1 base, and 8 bases lay in between. Germline lookup yields CDR1 MGHDK and CDR2 SYGVNS. This CDR3 is built from 14 residues.

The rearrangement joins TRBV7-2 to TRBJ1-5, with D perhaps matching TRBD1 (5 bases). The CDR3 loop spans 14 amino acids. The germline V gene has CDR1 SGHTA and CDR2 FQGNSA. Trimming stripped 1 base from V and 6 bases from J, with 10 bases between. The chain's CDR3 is CASSLGGIGQPQHF. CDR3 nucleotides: TGTGCCAGCAGCTTAGGGGGCATCGGTCAGCCCCAGCATTTT. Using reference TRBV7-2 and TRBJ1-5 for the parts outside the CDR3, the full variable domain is GAGVSQSPSNKVTEKGKDVELRCDPISGHTALYWYRQSLGQGLEFLIYFQGNSAPDKSGLPSDRFSAERTGGSVSTLTIQRTQQEDSAVYLCASSLGGIGQPQHFGDGTRLSIL.

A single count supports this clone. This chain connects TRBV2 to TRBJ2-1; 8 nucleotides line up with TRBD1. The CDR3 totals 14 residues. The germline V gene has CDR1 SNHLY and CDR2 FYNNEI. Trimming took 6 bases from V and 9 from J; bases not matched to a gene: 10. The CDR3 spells CASRTGVGSVEQFF. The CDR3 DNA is TGTGCCAGCAGGACAGGGGTGGGGAGCGTTGAGCAGTTCTTC.

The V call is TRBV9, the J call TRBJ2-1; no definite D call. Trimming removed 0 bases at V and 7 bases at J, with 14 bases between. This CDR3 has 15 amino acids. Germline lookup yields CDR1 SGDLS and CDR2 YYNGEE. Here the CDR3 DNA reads TGTGCCAGCAGCGTAGAGGTGACGGCCAGGAATGAGCAGTTCTTC. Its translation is CASSVEVTARNEQFF.

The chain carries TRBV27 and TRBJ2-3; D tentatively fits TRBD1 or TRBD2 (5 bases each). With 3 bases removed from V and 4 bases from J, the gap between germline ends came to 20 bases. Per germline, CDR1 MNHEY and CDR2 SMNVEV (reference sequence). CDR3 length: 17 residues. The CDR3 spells CASSFPGPPNGADTQYF. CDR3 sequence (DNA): TGTGCCAGCAGTTTCCCGGGACCCCCGAACGGGGCAGATACGCAGTATTTT.

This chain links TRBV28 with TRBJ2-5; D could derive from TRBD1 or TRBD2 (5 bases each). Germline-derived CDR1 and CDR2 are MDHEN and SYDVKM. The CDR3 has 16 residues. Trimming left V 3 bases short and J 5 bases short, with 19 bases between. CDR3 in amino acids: CASSFLEVRALETQYF. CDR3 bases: TGTGCCAGCAGTTTTTTGGAGGTCAGGGCTTTGGAGACCCAGTACTTC.

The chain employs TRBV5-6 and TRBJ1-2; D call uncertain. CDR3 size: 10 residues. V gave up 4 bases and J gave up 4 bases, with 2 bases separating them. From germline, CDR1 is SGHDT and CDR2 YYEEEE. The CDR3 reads CASSPYGYTF. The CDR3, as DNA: TGTGCCAGCAGCCCCTATGGCTACACCTTC.

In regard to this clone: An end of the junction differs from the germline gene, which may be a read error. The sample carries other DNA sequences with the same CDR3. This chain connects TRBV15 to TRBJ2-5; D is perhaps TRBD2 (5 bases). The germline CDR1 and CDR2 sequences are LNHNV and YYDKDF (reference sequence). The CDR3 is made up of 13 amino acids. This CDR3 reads CATSREGRETQYF. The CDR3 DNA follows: TGTGCCACCAGCCGAGAGGGTCGGGAGACCCAGTACTTC.

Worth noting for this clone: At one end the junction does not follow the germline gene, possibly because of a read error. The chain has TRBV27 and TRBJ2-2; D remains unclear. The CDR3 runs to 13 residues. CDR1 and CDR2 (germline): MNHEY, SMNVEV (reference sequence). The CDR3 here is CASSLWVAGELFF. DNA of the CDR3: TGTGCCAGCAGCTTATGGGTGGCCGGGGAGCTGTTTTTT.